This is a list of T cell receptor beta chains from one sample in a study of vaccination and CD4 T cells after COVID-19. Their antigens remain unidentified. A single record per CDR3 protein comes from TCRdb applying MiXCR to the PCR reads. This sample has roughly 20,000 distinct CDR3 sequences, with approximately 38% found just once. Sequencing used CD4+ T cells from blood, cultured in vitro, obtained about 7 months after SARS-CoV-2 vaccination. These receptors all stem from a human donor who had recovered from COVID-19. Each CDR3 is given with its conserved first and last residue.

J,V,CDR3
TRBJ2-6,TRBV20-1,CSARTRDRERFSGANVLTF
TRBJ1-1,TRBV19,CASSVPRTGNTEAFF
TRBJ1-1,TRBV19,CASSARTESFEAFF
TRBJ1-2,TRBV6-1,CASHSGRVYGYTF
TRBJ2-7,TRBV20-1,CSAVRTASAYEQYF
TRBJ2-5,TRBV7-9,CASSANQETQYF
TRBJ2-7,TRBV20-1,CSARRPGPSYGQYF
TRBJ2-4,TRBV20-1,CSARASGRDIQYF
TRBJ2-7,TRBV25-1,CASSEVPNEQYF
TRBJ2-5,TRBV7-2,CASSFGWSTINQETQYF
TRBJ1-5,TRBV21-1,CAIAREKGPAGYSNQPQHF
TRBJ1-1,TRBV20-1,CSARTGATEAFF
TRBJ2-7,TRBV10-1,CASSGYRTCYEQYF
TRBJ2-1,TRBV7-9,CASSPGLASSYNEQFF
TRBJ2-7,TRBV20-1,CSARTNGSSYEQYF
TRBJ1-1,TRBV20-1,CSARYRDRATTEAFF
TRBJ2-5,TRBV6-1,CASSEAPSGVQETQYF
TRBJ1-1,TRBV20-1,CSASAGQELNTEAFF
TRBJ2-6,TRBV11-1,CASSSPGQGASGANVLTF
TRBJ1-5,TRBV4-1,CASSQIGQPQHF
TRBJ2-7,TRBV10-1,CASSRGCPYEQYF
TRBJ2-1,TRBV10-1,CASSEAPGANEQFF
TRBJ2-5,TRBV18,CASSPPWTGVEETQYF
TRBJ2-2,TRBV6-1,CGTGTANTGELFF
TRBJ2-2,TRBV5-1,CASSRTSGRTGELFF
TRBJ2-2,TRBV7-9,CASSLGVGNTGELFF
TRBJ2-5,TRBV20-1,CSAERGERQETQYF
TRBJ1-5,TRBV19,CASRKTAHQPQHF
TRBJ2-7,TRBV6-1,CASSDTGTGLYEQYF
TRBJ2-5,TRBV2,CASSELAGGPGTQYF
TRBJ2-3,TRBV7-2,CASSLVSSGDTQYF
TRBJ1-1,TRBV6-1,CASSARTGYTEAFF
TRBJ2-1,TRBV4-1,CASSQYNEQFF
TRBJ2-1,TRBV18,CASSRGDEQFF
TRBJ1-5,TRBV6-5,CASSYDSNQPQHF
TRBJ2-1,TRBV20-1,CSASIREGGSYNEQFF
TRBJ1-1,TRBV7-8,CASSLVLKQAAAFF
TRBJ2-7,TRBV20-1,CSAERRGQYF
TRBJ2-5,TRBV7-9,CASSLAASGSQETQYF
TRBJ2-7,TRBV5-4,CAGCYEQYF
TRBJ2-2,TRBV7-3,CASRLTATGELFF
TRBJ2-7,TRBV7-9,CASTWGRGEQYF
TRBJ2-1,TRBV20-1,CSASGRAGNEQFF
TRBJ2-3,TRBV20-1,CSARPYSADTQYF
TRBJ2-7,TRBV18,CASSPEQVPQYF
TRBJ1-5,TRBV20-1,CSARVGTDWQPQHF
TRBJ2-3,TRBV6-1,CATKNRPNTDTQYF